The 20 T cell receptor beta chains in this list originate from one sample, sequenced in a study of blood T cell repertoires in COVID-19. The assay was immunoSEQ multiplex PCR, and TCRdb's table has in-frame clones only and misses some. The data hold around 220,000 clones, with 85% to 90% observed a single time. The sequenced sample consisted of peripheral blood. Source of these receptors: a woman in her fifties or sixties with acute or convalescent COVID-19.

The V gene is TRBV29-1, the J gene TRBJ2-1; TRBD1 matches 9 bases. In germline, CDR1 is SQVTM, CDR2 ANQGSEA. This CDR3 region has 13 residues. V lost 7 bases to trimming and J lost 9 bases; unmatched junction nucleotides: 10. The CDR3 is CSGRRDRAPEQFF. CDR3 nucleotides: TGCAGCGGCCGGAGGGACAGGGCGCCTGAGCAGTTCTTC.

The CDR3 sequence is CASSDWDSYGYTF. The CDR3, as DNA: TGTGCCAGCAGTGACTGGGACAGCTATGGCTACACCTTC. The genes are TRBV25-1 and TRBJ1-2, with 7 bases identical to TRBD1. Germline-derived CDR1 and CDR2 are MGHDK and SYGVNS. Trimming took 3 bases from V and 4 from J; bases not matched to a gene: 2. The CDR3 is made up of 13 amino acids.

The rearrangement uses TRBV5-1 and TRBJ1-2; TRBD1 matches at 8 bases. This CDR3 region has 16 residues. Trimming took 0 bases from V and 0 from J; bases not matched to a gene: 4. The V gene's germline CDR1 is SGHRS and CDR2 YFSETQ. CDR3 DNA: TGCGCCAGCAGCTTGGACGGACAGGGAGCTAACTATGGCTACACCTTC. This translates into CASSLDGQGANYGYTF. The full variable domain, its missing parts supplied by reference TRBV5-1 and TRBJ1-2, is KAGVTQTPRYLIKTRGQQVTLSCSPISGHRSVSWYQQTPGQGLQFLFEYFSETQRNKGNFPGRFSGRQFSNSRSEMNVSTLELGDSALYLCASSLDGQGANYGYTFGSGTRLTVV.

Remarks on this clone: Other nucleotide sequences in the sample specify the same CDR3. The V call is TRBV2, the J call TRBJ2-7; a weak D match, TRBD1 (6 bases). The germline V and J ends were trimmed by 7 bases and 4 bases, with 11 bases remaining between them. The CDR3 sequence is 12 residues long. The germline gives CDR1 SNHLY, CDR2 FYNNEI. The CDR3 loop reads CASNRGSYEQYF. In nucleotides, the CDR3 is TGTGCCAGCAATAGGGGGTCGTACGAGCAGTACTTC.

This chain links TRBV27 with TRBJ1-5, with D unresolved. V lost 2 bases and J 5 bases, leaving 10 bases between the germline ends. Germline V gene lookup returns CDR1 MNHEY and CDR2 SMNVEV (reference sequence). The CDR3 extends over 14 amino acids. In nucleotides, the CDR3 is TGTGCCAGCAGTTTAGGAGCTCGAGATCAGCCCCAGCATTTT. Its protein product is CASSLGARDQPQHF.

The chain links TRBV11-3 to TRBJ2-7; TRBD2 aligns across 10 bases. Per the germline V gene, CDR1 is SGHNT and CDR2 is YENEEA. The J segment lost 3 bases and the V segment lost 1 base, leaving 15 bases of the junction unmatched. The CDR3 runs to 19 residues. As DNA, the CDR3 is TGTGCCAGCAGCTTAGGGGGGTCTAGCGGGAGAGGGGTGTACTACGAGCAGTACTTC. As protein: CASSLGGSSGRGVYYEQYF. Drawing the rest from reference TRBV11-3 and TRBJ2-7, the complete variable domain is EAGVVQSPRYKIIEKKQPVAFWCNPISGHNTLYWYLQNLGQGPELLIRYENEEAVDDSQLPKDRFSAERLKGVDSTLKIQPAELGDSAVYLCASSLGGSSGRGVYYEQYFGPGTRLTVT.

This clone came up a few times. The gene calls are TRBV5-6 and TRBJ1-2, with D hard to call. V was pared by 3 bases and J by 3 bases, with 9 bases between. The germline gives CDR1 SGHDT, CDR2 YYEEEE. CDR3 length equals 13 residues. This chain's CDR3 is CASSSRRHYGYTF. The CDR3 DNA reads as TGTGCCAGCAGCTCGAGGAGACACTATGGCTACACCTTC.

The chain combines TRBV24-1 with TRBJ1-2; no firm D call. The V end was cut by 3 bases, the J end by 8 bases, with 9 bases between. Germline loops: CDR1 KGHDR, CDR2 SFDVKD. This CDR3 region has 12 residues. This chain's CDR3 is CATSDLWQGYTF. The CDR3 nucleotides are TGTGCCACCAGTGATCTTTGGCAGGGCTACACCTTC.

The chain is built from TRBV6-5 and TRBJ1-1; D perhaps matches TRBD1 (5 bases). This CDR3 is built from 15 residues. Trimming took 5 bases from V and 2 from J, leaving 15 bases between them. Germline-derived CDR1 and CDR2 are MNHEY and SVGAGI. The CDR3 DNA reads TGTGCCAGCAGTACCGACAGATGGGGCAACACTGAAGCTTTCTTT. This encodes CASSTDRWGNTEAFF.

The chain's CDR3 is CASSPDWNNEQFF. The CDR3, as DNA: TGTGCCAGCAGCCCTGACTGGAACAATGAGCAGTTCTTC. The chain links TRBV7-9 to TRBJ2-1, with D unclear. V was clipped by 5 bases and J by 5 bases, with 10 bases between them. CDR3 length equals 13 residues. CDR1 is SEHNR, CDR2 FQNEAQ, per germline (reference sequence). Filled out from reference TRBV7-9 and TRBJ2-1, the complete variable domain reads DTGVSQNPRHKITKRGQNVTFRCDPISEHNRLYWYRQTLGQGPEFLTYFQNEAQLEKSRLLSDRFSAERPKGSFSTLEIQRTEQGDSAMYLCASSPDWNNEQFFGPGTRLTVL.

This chain joins TRBV7-9 and TRBJ1-2; D may be TRBD1 (6 bases). CDR3 length: 16 residues. Trimming removed 5 bases at V and 4 bases at J, with 20 bases between. CDR1 is SEHNR, CDR2 FQNEAQ, per germline (reference sequence). The CDR3 coding sequence is TGTGCCAGCAGCCCCCAAGGGGAAGGGGGGGTCTATGGCTACACCTTC. Residues: CASSPQGEGGVYGYTF.

CDR3 nucleotide sequence: TGTGCCAGCAGCTTAGCTCAAGGGGCAGGTAACACCGGGGAGCTGTTTTTT. Amino acids: CASSLAQGAGNTGELFF. This chain joins TRBV7-9 and TRBJ2-2; TRBD1 is a possible D gene (5 bases). This CDR3 is 17 amino acids long. The germline V gene has CDR1 SEHNR and CDR2 FQNEAQ (reference sequence). The V end was cut by 0 bases, the J end by 2 bases, with 13 bases between.

This clone was counted once. The rearrangement joins TRBV7-8 to TRBJ1-2; 9 bases fit TRBD1. Germline-derived CDR1 and CDR2 are SGHVS and FQNEAQ. V lost 1 base and J lost 6; bases outside the gene matches: 9. The CDR3 spans 16 residues. As DNA, the CDR3 is TGTGCCAGCAGCTTAGTTGTCGGACAGGGGAGCAATGGCTACACCTTC. It yields the protein CASSLVVGQGSNGYTF.

The chain employs TRBV4-2 and TRBJ1-3, with D unclear. Germline values: CDR1 LGHNA, CDR2 YNFKEQ. Trimming left V 0 bases short and J 4 bases short, with 10 bases between. This CDR3 spans 15 amino acids. CDR3 amino acids: CASSQEAGWGNTIYF. DNA of the CDR3: TGTGCCAGCAGCCAAGAGGCGGGGTGGGGAAACACCATATATTTT.

The J gene is TRBJ2-5, the V gene TRBV7-9, with 8 bases that match TRBD2. Trimming cost V 5 bases and J 6 bases; bases outside gene matches: 2. Looked up from germline, CDR1 is SEHNR and CDR2 is FQNEAQ (reference sequence). The CDR3 runs to 12 residues. CDR3 loop: CASSREGKTQYF. The CDR3 DNA follows: TGTGCCAGCAGCCGGGAGGGGAAGACCCAGTACTTC.

The V gene is TRBV7-2, the J gene TRBJ1-5, with a possible D match to TRBD1 (5 bases). CDR1 and CDR2 from the germline V gene are SGHTA and FQGNSA. Trimming took 1 base from V and 6 from J, leaving 13 bases between them. The CDR3 loop spans 15 amino acids. CDR3 sequence reads: CASSLEPGGFQPQHF. CDR3 bases: TGTGCCAGCAGCTTAGAACCCGGGGGGTTTCAGCCCCAGCATTTT.

A word on this clone: The identical CDR3 is also encoded by other nucleotide sequences in the sample. This chain connects TRBV18 to TRBJ1-2; 9 nucleotides line up with TRBD1. Per germline, CDR1 KGHSH and CDR2 LQKENI. The CDR3 length is 13 residues. Trimming at V came to 3 bases and at J to 6 bases, leaving 2 bases not matched to a gene. The CDR3 region is CASSPGTGHGYTF. In nucleotides, the CDR3 is TGTGCCAGCTCACCTGGGACAGGGCATGGCTACACCTTC. Full variable domain (remainder filled in from reference TRBV18 and TRBJ1-2): NAGVMQNPRHLVRRRGQEARLRCSPMKGHSHVYWYRQLPEEGLKFMVYLQKENIIDESGMPKERFSAEFPKEGPSILRIQQVVRGDSAAYFCASSPGTGHGYTFGSGTRLTVV.

The V and J genes are TRBV24-1 and TRBJ2-2; 8 bases are shared with TRBD1. V lost 2 bases and J lost 6; bases outside the gene matches: 16. CDR3 length: 19 residues. Germline V gene data show CDR1 as KGHDR and CDR2 as SFDVKD. CDR3 nucleotides: TGTGCCACCAGTGATTCCCTTTGGCCCGGACAGGGTCTTTCCGGGGAGCTGTTTTTT. It translates to CATSDSLWPGQGLSGELFF.

CDR3 sequence: CASSNQLAGGRNEQFF. CDR3 bases: TGTGCCAGCAGCAATCAACTAGCGGGAGGCCGAAATGAGCAGTTCTTC. The chain is built from TRBV7-9 and TRBJ2-1; the match to TRBD2 covers 12 bases. Germline V CDR1 and CDR2: SEHNR, FQNEAQ (reference sequence). Germline trimming cut 5 bases from V and 7 bases from J; bases unmatched to any gene: 9. This CDR3 region has 16 residues.

V usage is TRBV6-5 and J usage is TRBJ2-3; tentatively, D is TRBD2 (5 bases). V was clipped by 2 bases and J by 1 base, with 10 bases between them. The V gene's germline CDR1 is MNHEY and CDR2 SVGAGI. This CDR3 region has 15 residues. CDR3 sequence (DNA): TGTGCCAGCAGTTACCGCTGGGGAGGCACAGATACGCAGTATTTT. The encoded protein is CASSYRWGGTDTQYF.